Listed here are 26 T cell receptor beta chains from one sample, sequenced in a study of T cells in Graves' hyperthyroidism and ophthalmopathy. Regions amplified from RNA transcripts were the TCR beta CDR3 regions. A first-round RT-PCR of the TCR CDR3 used the HTBI primer set. In TCRdb, the multiplex PCR reads were re-called with MiXCR into one record per CDR3 protein. Here the sample spans about 770,000 distinct CDR3 sequences, roughly 20% being singletons. Source material: blood. Every receptor here comes from a woman in her 50s with Graves' hyperthyroidism that later progressed to Graves' ophthalmopathy.

This clonotype has ten or more counts. This chain links TRBV7-6 with TRBJ2-7; TRBD2 matches 8 bases. Per germline, CDR1 SGHVS and CDR2 FNYEAQ. The ends lost 1 base at V and 2 bases at J; junction bases unmatched: 7. The CDR3 has 16 residues. DNA of the CDR3: TGTGCCAGCAGCTTAGAACCTAGCGGGCGGACCTACGAGCAGTACTTC. It yields the protein CASSLEPSGRTYEQYF.

This clonotype occurred many times. The rearrangement links TRBV20-1 to TRBJ2-5; 13 bases are shared with TRBD2. J gave up 4 bases and V 7 bases, and 12 bases lay outside the gene matches. The CDR3 extends over 16 amino acids. CDR1 is DFQATT, CDR2 SNEGSKA, per germline (reference sequence). The CDR3 protein is CSVWTSGGRRGETQYF. The CDR3 nucleotides read TGCAGTGTTTGGACTAGCGGGGGCCGGAGAGGAGAGACCCAGTACTTC.

This clonotype was counted ten times or more. The chain joins TRBV19 to TRBJ1-1; 10 bases fit TRBD1. The V gene end was trimmed by 6 bases and the J gene end by 0 bases; junction bases not matched to a gene: 4. The germline V gene encodes CDR1 LNHDA and CDR2 SQIVND (reference sequence). This CDR3 is built from 15 residues. The CDR3 nucleotides read TGTGCCAGTAGCTCCGGGACAGGGGTGAACACTGAAGCTTTCTTT. It is translated as CASSSGTGVNTEAFF.

This clonotype was picked up a small number of times. The rearrangement joins TRBV20-1 to TRBJ2-3; a weak D match, TRBD2 (7 bases). With 0 bases removed from V and 5 bases from J, the gap between germline ends came to 18 bases. The CDR3 totals 16 residues. The germline V gene encodes CDR1 DFQATT and CDR2 SNEGSKA (reference sequence). CDR3: CSAREPRGGPGDTQYF. Here the CDR3 DNA reads TGCAGTGCTAGAGAGCCTAGGGGGGGCCCTGGAGATACGCAGTATTTT.

CDR3 DNA: TGTGCCAGTAGTAAGGCCGGATTCCCTCAGACAGGGGACACTGAAGCTTTCTTT. Protein: CASSKAGFPQTGDTEAFF. The rearrangement links TRBV19 to TRBJ1-1, with 8 bases matching TRBD1. This CDR3 is 18 amino acids long. Per the germline V gene, CDR1 is LNHDA and CDR2 is SQIVND (reference sequence). Germline trimming cut 4 bases from V and 3 bases from J; bases unmatched to any gene: 16.

In DNA form, the CDR3 reads TGCAGTGTTCGACTGACTAGCGGATTATACAATGAGCAGTTCTTC. Its protein is CSVRLTSGLYNEQFF. The V call is TRBV20-1, the J call TRBJ2-1; 9 nucleotides line up with TRBD2. This CDR3 has 15 residues. The V gene end was trimmed by 7 bases and the J gene end by 4 bases; junction bases not matched to a gene: 11. Per the germline V gene, CDR1 is DFQATT and CDR2 is SNEGSKA (reference sequence).

There are many counts of this clonotype. This chain connects TRBV28 to TRBJ2-7; no clear D gene. Germline V gives CDR1 MDHEN, CDR2 SYDVKM. The CDR3 covers 15 residues. V lost 6 bases and J 1 base, leaving 16 bases between the germline ends. The CDR3 region is CASSPVTVISYEQYF. The DNA for the CDR3 is TGTGCCAGCAGCCCTGTGACGGTTATATCCTACGAGCAGTACTTC. Full variable domain (missing parts from reference TRBV28 and TRBJ2-7): DVKVTQSSRYLVKRTGEKVFLECVQDMDHENMFWYRQDPGLGLRLIYFSYDVKMKEKGDIPEGYSVSREKKERFSLILESASTNQTSMYLCASSPVTVISYEQYFGPGTRLTVT.

As regards this clonotype: Because it lacks the conserved phenylalanine or tryptophan at the end, this CDR3 is likely a read error. This CDR3 reads CASSGGGKFETEAFS. The DNA for the CDR3 is TGTGCCAGCAGTGGTGGGGGCAAGTTTGAGACTGAAGCTTTCTCT. The rearrangement joins TRBV10-2 to TRBJ1-1; perhaps TRBD1 as D (6 bases). The CDR3 is 15 residues long. Germline assignment: CDR1 WSHSY and CDR2 SAAADI.

At least ten counts were recorded for this clonotype. A junction boundary mismatches the germline segment, possibly from a read error. V and J are TRBV12-3 or TRBV12-4 and TRBJ2-5; D unclear. The CDR3 covers 13 residues. This CDR3 is CASSLGLQETQYF. The CDR3 region has the DNA TGTGCCAGCAGCTTAGGGCTCCAAGAGACCCAGTACTTC.

The chain uses TRBV14 and TRBJ1-2, with 8 bases identical to TRBD1. After removal of 8 bases from V and 2 bases from J, the junction contained 4 bases not matched to a gene. This CDR3 contains 13 residues. Germline CDR1 and CDR2: SGHDN and FVKESK. The CDR3 DNA reads as TGTGCCAGCGCACAGGGGGGGAACTATGGCTACACCTTC. It is translated as CASAQGGNYGYTF. The whole variable domain, remainder taken from reference TRBV14 and TRBJ1-2, is EAGVTQFPSHSVIEKGQTVTLRCDPISGHDNLYWYRRVMGKEIKFLLHFVKESKQDESGMPNNRFLAERTGGTYSTLKVQPAELEDSGVYFCASAQGGNYGYTFGSGTRLTVV.

The chain combines TRBV6-1 with TRBJ2-2; 7 positions match TRBD2. The junction had 7 bases not matched to a gene; V was cut back by 7 bases and J by 2 bases. The CDR3 loop spans 15 amino acids. Germline-derived CDR1 and CDR2 are MNHNS and SASEGT. The CDR3 loop reads CASTSGHHNTGELFF. CDR3 bases: TGTGCCAGCACTAGCGGACACCATAACACCGGGGAGCTGTTTTTT.

The chain has TRBV29-1 and TRBJ2-5; D perhaps matches TRBD1 (5 bases). Germline V lookup: CDR1 SQVTM, CDR2 ANQGSEA. The ends were cut back, 2 bases at V and 2 bases at J, with 6 bases in the middle. This CDR3 spans 12 amino acids. This CDR3 reads CSVEKGQETQYF. The CDR3 coding sequence is TGCAGCGTTGAAAAGGGGCAAGAGACCCAGTACTTC.

V gene TRBV20-1 combines with J gene TRBJ2-1; 13 bases are shared with TRBD2. The CDR3 sequence is 16 residues long. The V gene's germline CDR1 is DFQATT and CDR2 SNEGSKA (reference sequence). The J segment lost 1 base and the V segment lost 4 bases, leaving 4 bases of the junction unmatched. In nucleotides, the CDR3 is TGCAGTGCTATACTAGCGGGGGGGCCATCCTACAATGAGCAGTTCTTC. Its protein is CSAILAGGPSYNEQFF.

Only a few counts were recorded for this clonotype. This rearrangement joins TRBV5-6 to TRBJ2-2; no reliable D call. V lost 4 bases and J 5 bases, leaving 12 bases between the germline ends. Germline assignment: CDR1 SGHDT and CDR2 YYEEEE. The CDR3 is 14 amino acids. CDR3 sequence: CASSALGLTGELFF. DNA for the CDR3: TGTGCCAGCAGCGCCCTGGGATTAACCGGGGAGCTGTTTTTT.

This clonotype was counted ten times or more. The J gene is TRBJ2-1, the V gene TRBV30, with D possibly being TRBD2 (5 bases). CDR1 and CDR2 (germline): GTSNPN, SVGIG (reference sequence). V lost 4 bases to trimming and J lost 9 bases, with 16 bases between them. This CDR3 comprises 13 residues. CDR3 nucleotide sequence: TGTGCCTGGAACATGAACGGGGTCGGTGAGCAGTTCTTC. Its translation: CAWNMNGVGEQFF.

The rearrangement uses TRBV6-1 and TRBJ2-1; 10 nucleotides agree with TRBD2. CDR1 is MNHNS and CDR2 is SASEGT in the germline V gene. The V and J ends lost 6 bases and 3 bases, in that order; junction bases with no gene match: 5. The CDR3 totals 15 residues. Here the CDR3 reads CASRPIAGGYNEQFF. The CDR3 DNA follows: TGTGCCAGCAGACCAATAGCGGGGGGCTACAATGAGCAGTTCTTC.

This clonotype occurred many times. V and J are TRBV19 and TRBJ1-1; D is perhaps TRBD1 (6 bases). Trimming took 5 bases from V and 0 from J, leaving 13 bases between them. The CDR3 sequence is 15 residues long. Germline V gene lookup returns CDR1 LNHDA and CDR2 SQIVND (reference sequence). Written as DNA, the CDR3 is TGTGCCAGTAGTTCCACGGGACACTTGAACACTGAAGCTTTCTTT. Its translation: CASSSTGHLNTEAFF.

This clonotype was observed a few times. This chain uses TRBV5-1 with TRBJ1-1, with D possibly being TRBD1 (5 bases). V was cut by 6 bases and J by 3 bases, with 12 bases left in between. The CDR3 extends over 13 amino acids. The germline V gene has CDR1 SGHRS and CDR2 YFSETQ. CDR3 sequence reads: CASKPRADTEAFF. The CDR3 DNA follows: TGCGCCAGCAAACCCAGGGCGGACACTGAAGCTTTCTTT.

This clonotype was counted a few times. V usage is TRBV9 and J usage is TRBJ1-4, with no clear D. This CDR3 comprises 14 residues. V shed 2 bases and J shed 7 bases, with 12 bases lying between them. Germline CDR1 is SGDLS and CDR2 is YYNGEE. The CDR3 is CASSVTPGSEKLFF. In DNA, the CDR3 is TGTGCCAGCAGCGTGACGCCGGGGAGTGAAAAACTGTTTTTT. Full variable domain (missing parts from reference TRBV9 and TRBJ1-4): DSGVTQTPKHLITATGQRVTLRCSPRSGDLSVYWYQQSLDQGLQFLIQYYNGEERAKGNILERFSAQQFPDLHSELNLSSLELGDSALYFCASSVTPGSEKLFFGSGTQLSVL.

This clonotype was counted many times. The chain employs TRBV11-2 and TRBJ2-1, with 9 bases aligning to TRBD1. The CDR3 is made up of 15 amino acids. J lost 4 bases, V lost 4 bases, and 5 bases had no gene match. Germline-derived CDR1 and CDR2 are SGHAT and FQNNGV. Here the CDR3 reads CASSYRDREYNEQFF. DNA for the CDR3: TGTGCCAGCAGCTACAGGGACAGGGAGTACAATGAGCAGTTCTTC.

This CDR3 reads CASSGAENNRYEQYF. CDR3 nucleotides: TGTGCCTCATCGGGAGCCGAGAATAATCGCTACGAGCAGTACTTC. The chain recombines TRBV30 with TRBJ2-7; tentative D call: TRBD2 (6 bases). The CDR3 extends over 15 amino acids. With 7 bases removed from V and 3 bases from J, the gap between germline ends came to 22 bases. Germline V gene sequence: CDR1 GTSNPN, CDR2 SVGIG (reference sequence).

In this sample, this clonotype turned up many times. V and J are TRBV27 and TRBJ2-7; 8 nucleotides match TRBD2. CDR3 length: 15 residues. Germline V lookup: CDR1 MNHEY, CDR2 SMNVEV (reference sequence). Trimming removed 6 bases from V and 7 bases from J; junction bases left unmatched: 14. The CDR3 protein is CASSTRGSGTREQYF. In nucleotides, the CDR3 is TGTGCCAGCAGCACCCGGGGTAGCGGGACGAGGGAGCAGTACTTC.

This sequence joins TRBV12-3 or TRBV12-4 and TRBJ2-3; 7 bases match TRBD1. With V trimmed by 3 bases and J by 7 bases, 4 bases remained unmatched. The CDR3 spans 13 residues. CDR3 amino acids: CASSLKGAYTQYF. CDR3 nucleotide sequence: TGTGCCAGCAGTTTGAAGGGGGCCTATACGCAGTATTTT.

In its sample, this clonotype was seen a few times. The rearrangement links TRBV20-1 to TRBJ2-5, with a weak D call TRBD2 (5 bases). The CDR3 is 12 residues long. The V gene's germline CDR1 is DFQATT and CDR2 SNEGSKA (reference sequence). Trimming took off 5 bases at V and 6 bases at J, with 13 bases between the two ends. CDR3 sequence: CSAVQDSQTQYF. For the CDR3, the DNA is TGCAGTGCTGTTCAGGACTCACAGACCCAGTACTTC.

The chain links TRBV10-3 to TRBJ1-2, with 7 bases matching TRBD1. The CDR3 loop spans 13 amino acids. The trim removed 2 bases at V and 4 bases at J, leaving 1 base unmatched. Germline CDR1 ENHRY, CDR2 SYGVKD. The CDR3 region has the DNA TGTGCCATCAGTGAGACAGGGGCCTATGGCTACACCTTC. Translation: CAISETGAYGYTF.

A few counts support this clonotype. The chain carries TRBV4-1 and TRBJ2-2; 9 nucleotides agree with TRBD1. With 0 bases clipped from V and 6 bases from J, the junction kept 2 bases outside the gene matches. Per germline, CDR1 MGHRA and CDR2 YSYEKL. CDR3 length: 15 residues. The CDR3, as DNA: TGCGCCAGCAGCCAAGATGGGACAGGGTCCGGGGAGCTGTTTTTT. Translated: CASSQDGTGSGELFF.